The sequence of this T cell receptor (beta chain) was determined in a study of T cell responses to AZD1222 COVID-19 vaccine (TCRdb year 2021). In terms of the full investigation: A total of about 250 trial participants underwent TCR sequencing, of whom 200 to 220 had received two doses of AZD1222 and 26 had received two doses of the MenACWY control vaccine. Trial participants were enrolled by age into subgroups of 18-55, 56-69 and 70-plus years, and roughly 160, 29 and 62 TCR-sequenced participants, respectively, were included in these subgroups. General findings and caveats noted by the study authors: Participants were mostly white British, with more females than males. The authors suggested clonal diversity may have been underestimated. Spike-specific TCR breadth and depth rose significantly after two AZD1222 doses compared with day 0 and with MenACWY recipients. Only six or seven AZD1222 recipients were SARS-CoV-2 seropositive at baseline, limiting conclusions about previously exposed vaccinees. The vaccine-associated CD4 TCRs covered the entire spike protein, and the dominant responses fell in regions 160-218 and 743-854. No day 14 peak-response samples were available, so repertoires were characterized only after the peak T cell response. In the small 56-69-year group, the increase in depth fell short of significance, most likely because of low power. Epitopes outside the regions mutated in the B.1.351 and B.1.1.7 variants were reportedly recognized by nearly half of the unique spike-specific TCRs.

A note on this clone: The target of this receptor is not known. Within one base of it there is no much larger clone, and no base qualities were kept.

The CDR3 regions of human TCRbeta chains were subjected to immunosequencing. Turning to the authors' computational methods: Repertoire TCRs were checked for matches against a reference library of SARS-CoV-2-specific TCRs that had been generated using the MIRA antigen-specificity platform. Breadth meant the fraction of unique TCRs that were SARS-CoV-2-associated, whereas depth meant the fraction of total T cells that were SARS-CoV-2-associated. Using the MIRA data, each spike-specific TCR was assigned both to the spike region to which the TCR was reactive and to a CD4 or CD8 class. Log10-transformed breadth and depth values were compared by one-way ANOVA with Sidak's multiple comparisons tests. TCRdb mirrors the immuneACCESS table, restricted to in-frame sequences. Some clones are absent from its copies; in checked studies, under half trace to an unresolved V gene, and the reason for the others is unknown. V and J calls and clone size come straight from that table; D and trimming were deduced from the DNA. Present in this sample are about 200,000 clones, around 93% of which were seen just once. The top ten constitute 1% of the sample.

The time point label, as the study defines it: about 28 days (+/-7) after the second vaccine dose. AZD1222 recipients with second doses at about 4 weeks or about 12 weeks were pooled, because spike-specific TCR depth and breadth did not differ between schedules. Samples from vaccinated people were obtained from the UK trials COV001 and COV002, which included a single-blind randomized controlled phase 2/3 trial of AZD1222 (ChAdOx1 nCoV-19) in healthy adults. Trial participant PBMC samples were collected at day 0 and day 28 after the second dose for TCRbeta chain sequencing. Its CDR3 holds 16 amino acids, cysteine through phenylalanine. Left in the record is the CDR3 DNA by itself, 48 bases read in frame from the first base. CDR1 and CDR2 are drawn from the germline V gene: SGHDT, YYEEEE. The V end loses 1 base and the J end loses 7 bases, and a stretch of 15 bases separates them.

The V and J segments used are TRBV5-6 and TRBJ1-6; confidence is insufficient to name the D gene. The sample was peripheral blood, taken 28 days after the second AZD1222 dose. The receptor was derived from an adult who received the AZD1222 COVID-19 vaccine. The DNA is TGTGCCAGCAGCTTGTGGGGAACTGTAGGAAATTCACCCCTCCACTTT. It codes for CASSLWGTVGNSPLHF.